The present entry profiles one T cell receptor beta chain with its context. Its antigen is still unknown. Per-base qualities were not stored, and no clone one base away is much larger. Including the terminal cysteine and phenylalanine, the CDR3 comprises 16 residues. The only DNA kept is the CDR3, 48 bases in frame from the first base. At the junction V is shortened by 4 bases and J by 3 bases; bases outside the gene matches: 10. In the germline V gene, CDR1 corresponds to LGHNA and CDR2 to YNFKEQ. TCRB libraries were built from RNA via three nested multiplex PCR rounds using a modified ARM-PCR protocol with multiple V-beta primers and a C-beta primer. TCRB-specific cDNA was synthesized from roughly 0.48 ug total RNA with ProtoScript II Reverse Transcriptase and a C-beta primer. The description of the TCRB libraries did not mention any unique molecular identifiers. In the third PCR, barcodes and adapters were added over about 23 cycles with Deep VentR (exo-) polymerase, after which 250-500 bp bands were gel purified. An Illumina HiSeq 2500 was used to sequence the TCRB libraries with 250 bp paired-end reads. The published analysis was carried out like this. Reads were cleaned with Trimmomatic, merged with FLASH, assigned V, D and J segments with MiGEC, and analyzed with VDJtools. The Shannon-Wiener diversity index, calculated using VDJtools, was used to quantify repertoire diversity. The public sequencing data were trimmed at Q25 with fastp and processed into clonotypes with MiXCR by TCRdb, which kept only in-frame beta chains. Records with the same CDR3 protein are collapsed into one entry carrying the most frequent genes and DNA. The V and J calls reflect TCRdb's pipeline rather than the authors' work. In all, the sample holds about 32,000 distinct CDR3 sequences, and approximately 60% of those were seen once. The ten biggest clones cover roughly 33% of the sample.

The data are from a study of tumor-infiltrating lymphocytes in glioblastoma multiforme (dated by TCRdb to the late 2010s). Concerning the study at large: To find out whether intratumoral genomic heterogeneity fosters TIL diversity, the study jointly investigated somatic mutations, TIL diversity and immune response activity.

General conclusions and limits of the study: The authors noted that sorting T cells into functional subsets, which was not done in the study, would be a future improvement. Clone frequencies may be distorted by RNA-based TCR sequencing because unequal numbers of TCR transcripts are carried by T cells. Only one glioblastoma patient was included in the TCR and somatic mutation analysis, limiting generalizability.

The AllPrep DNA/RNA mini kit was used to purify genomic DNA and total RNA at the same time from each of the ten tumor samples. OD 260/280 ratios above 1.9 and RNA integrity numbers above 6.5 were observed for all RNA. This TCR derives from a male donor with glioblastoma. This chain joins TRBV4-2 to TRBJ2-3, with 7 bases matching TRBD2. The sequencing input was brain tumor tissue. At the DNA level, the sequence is TGTGCCAGCAGCCCCGGACTAGAGTTAATGACAGATACGCAGTATTTT. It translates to CASSPGLELMTDTQYF.